This TCR beta chain was recovered during a study of T cells in Graves' hyperthyroidism and ophthalmopathy (dated by TCRdb to between 2018 and 2021). For the study in its entirety: Peripheral blood samples were taken at initial diagnosis, before any treatment was given. The 100 discovery patients were divided at random into training and test sets in a 7:3 ratio. In over five Graves' hyperthyroidism patients, the study also compared T-cell repertoires from thyroid tissue with T-cell repertoires from blood. A discovery cohort of fewer than 110 patients, fewer than 50 with Graves' ophthalmopathy and about 58 with stable Graves' hyperthyroidism, was used to find distinguishing TCR V-J signatures. After sampling, hyperthyroidism patients received methimazole starting at 30 mg daily, and ophthalmopathy patients received high-dose intravenous methylprednisolone. TCR Vbeta CDR3 sequencing of 120 to 150 peripheral blood samples (about 45 ophthalmopathy, 70 to 85 hyperthyroidism and roughly 17 progressor patients) is reported in the paper. Prospective prediction of ophthalmopathy was tested in an independent validation cohort consisting of some 20 hyperthyroidism patients and around 17 patients who later progressed to ophthalmopathy.

Amplification of TCR beta CDR3 regions was carried out from RNA transcripts. The TCR CDR3 was subjected to a first round of RT-PCR using the HTBI primer set and the Qiagen OneStep RT-PCR kit. The libraries were constructed in a second round of multiplex PCR and then size-selected and purified. Sequencing of the libraries was done on an Illumina HiSeq2000 using paired-end 100 bp reads. The authors' pipeline ran thus. Raw data were processed with SOAPnuke, discarding reads with adapters, uncalled bases, mean Phred below 15, or no exact constant-primer or identifier match. COPE v1.2.5 was used to merge the high-quality paired reads, and each unique nucleotide sequence was defined as a clonotype. Clonotypes were aligned to IMGT TRBV, TRBD and TRBJ reference segments using MiTCR v1.1. Analysis was restricted to V-J combinations with a frequency above 0.0001, which covered roughly 99% of repertoires. A TCS score was defined as the ratio of F50 (clonal expansion) to E x V (chaos), with BLOSUM62-based TCRdist applied between CDR3 peptides within each V-J. Welch's t-statistics and random forest reduced 500 to 550 V-J features to 13, which were used in a naive Bayes classifier (R e1071). Starting from the raw public reads, TCRdb applied fastp trimming at Q25, assembled clones with MiXCR and retained in-frame beta chains. Every entry covers one CDR3 protein and lists the most common genes and DNA from its rows. TCRdb, not the authors, supplied the V and J calls. Counted in this sample were about 300,000 distinct CDR3 sequences; roughly a fifth of them appeared once. Under 40% of the sample is held by the ten biggest clonotypes.

The CDR3 spans 14 residues, from the cysteine through the phenylalanine. Just the 42-base CDR3 DNA is kept, in frame starting at base 1. Cut back by 0 bases and 2 bases, the V and J ends lie 7 bases apart. In the germline V gene, CDR1 corresponds to SGHNT and CDR2 to YENEEA. Ophthalmopathy patients had moderately to severely active disease, with a Clinical Activity Score of 3 or more, a NOSPECS grade of 4 or more, and a disease duration of less than 3 months. The study excluded patients with uncontrolled infections, other autoimmune diseases, pregnancy or lactation. Diagnoses relied on clinical symptoms, serum thyroxine and TRAb, thyroid ultrasound and orbital computed tomography. Ficoll-Paque density gradient centrifugation was used to isolate PBMCs from approximately 10 ml of fresh peripheral blood. Total RNA was extracted using Trizol reagent, and RNA quality was assessed on an Agilent 2100 Bioanalyzer.

The table lists this clonotype with many counts. Which antigen it targets is not known. Qualities for individual bases were not recorded, and no much larger clone is one base off. The investigation overall reported the following: During validation, the model predicted progression to ophthalmopathy a median of approximately 6.5 months ahead of onset, with almost 71% sensitivity and roughly 72% specificity. In cross-validation, a model built on a 13 V-J signature told ophthalmopathy apart from stable hyperthyroidism with approximately 90% sensitivity and approximately 81% specificity, and in testing the same model reached 80%/75%. Sample size was not statistically predetermined, and investigators were not blinded to group allocation. Blood samples also contained most of the expanded thyroid clonotypes (frequency above 0.001), which suggests that blood repertoires may reflect thyroid immune responses.

The clonotype originates from a man aged 50 or older with Graves' ophthalmopathy. The chain uses TRBV11-3 and TRBJ2-5; the D segment could be TRBD2, given 6 matching bases. Material: blood. The CDR3 loop reads CASSLDGGQETQYF. The DNA sequence is as follows: TGTGCCAGCAGCTTAGACGGAGGGCAAGAGACCCAGTACTTC.